Listed below are T cell receptor beta chains from one sample, sequenced in a study of a mutant IDH1 vaccine in newly diagnosed glioma. Generated by immunoSEQ multiplex PCR, the TCRdb table keeps only in-frame clones and is missing some. The sample includes about 50,000 clones, around 80% seen only once; the top ten take approximately 4.3%. Antigens for these TCRs are unknown. Sequenced material: PBMCs, taken from a glioma patient whose treatment included an IDH1 peptide vaccine. The receptor set was obtained from a woman between 18 and 29 years old with glioma. Each CDR3 is given with its conserved first and last residue. Fields, in order: D gene, J gene, clone size, V gene, CDR3 DNA, CDR3 protein. The D gene is left open where the match is weak. Clone sizes are given selectively: once, few, many, or a class where the clone is expanded.

D: TRBD2
J: TRBJ2-2
size: -
V: TRBV28
DNA: TGTGCCAGCTGGTCTAGCGGGATAGGCGGGGAGCTGTTTTTT
CDR3: CASWSSGIGGELFF

D: TRBD2
J: TRBJ2-3
size: -
V: TRBV27
DNA: TGTGCCAGCAGCCCCCCAAGCGGGAGGAGCACAGATACGCAGTATTTT
CDR3: CASSPPSGRSTDTQYF

D: -
J: TRBJ1-2
size: once
V: TRBV9
DNA: TGTGCCAGCAGCGTAGACGTGGGGTTGGATGGCTACACCTTC
CDR3: CASSVDVGLDGYTF

D: TRBD2
J: TRBJ2-7
size: -
V: TRBV4-2
DNA: TGTGCCAGCAGCCAAGAGCTAGCGGTTACCTACGAGCAGTACTTC
CDR3: CASSQELAVTYEQYF

D: -
J: TRBJ1-2
size: -
V: TRBV4-1
DNA: TGCGCCAGCAGCCACCTTAACGGGGGCTACACCTTC
CDR3: CASSHLNGGYTF

D: TRBD2
J: TRBJ2-7
size: -
V: TRBV14
DNA: TGTGCCAGCAGCCGTAAACCCCTAACGCCCGAGCGGGGGAACTACGAGCAGTACTTC
CDR3: CASSRKPLTPERGNYEQYF

D: TRBD1
J: TRBJ2-1
size: -
V: TRBV4-1
DNA: TGCGCCAGCAGCCAAAGTAGCGGGACAGGGGGCAATGAGCAGTTCTTC
CDR3: CASSQSSGTGGNEQFF

D: TRBD1
J: TRBJ1-5
size: -
V: TRBV10-3
DNA: TGTGCCACTCGACAGGGGCCGGATCAGCCCCAGCATTTT
CDR3: CATRQGPDQPQHF

D: -
J: TRBJ2-5
size: -
V: TRBV7-9
DNA: TGTGCCAGCAGCCTTGCAGGGGAGGATGAGCAGTACTTC
CDR3: CASSLAGEDEQYF

D: -
J: TRBJ1-2
size: once
V: TRBV6-5
DNA: TGTGCCAGCTCCCGGGGTCAAAGCTATGGCTACACCTTC
CDR3: CASSRGQSYGYTF

D: -
J: TRBJ1-5
size: -
V: TRBV7-8
DNA: TGTGCCAGCAGCCCAAGGCGAGGCTACAATCAGCCCCAGCATTTT
CDR3: CASSPRRGYNQPQHF

D: TRBD1
J: TRBJ2-1
size: -
V: TRBV29-1
DNA: TGCAGCGTTGATCTTTCCGGGACAGGGAAGATCTTC
CDR3: CSVDLSGTGKIF

D: TRBD2
J: TRBJ2-7
size: -
V: TRBV5-1
DNA: TGCGCCAGCAGCTTGGCCCTAGCGGGAAATAACGAGCAGTACTTC
CDR3: CASSLALAGNNEQYF

D: -
J: TRBJ1-1
size: -
V: TRBV10-2
DNA: TGCGCCAGCACTCGGGGGGACACTGAAGCTTTCTTT
CDR3: CASTRGDTEAFF

D: -
J: TRBJ1-5
size: -
V: TRBV7-9
DNA: TGTGCCAGCAGCTTAGACGTAGGGGTCTCGGGCAATCAGCCCCAGCATTTT
CDR3: CASSLDVGVSGNQPQHF

D: -
J: TRBJ1-1
size: -
V: TRBV19
DNA: TGTGCCAGTGGCCCCCGGGTGAACACTGAAGCTTTCTTT
CDR3: CASGPRVNTEAFF

D: -
J: TRBJ1-5
size: -
V: TRBV7-2
DNA: TGTGCCAGCAGCTTGATCGAGAATCAGCCCCAGCATTTT
CDR3: CASSLIENQPQHF

D: TRBD2
J: TRBJ2-1
size: -
V: TRBV7-9
DNA: TGTGCCAGCAGCCCCACCGGGACTATTCACAATGAGCAGTTCTTC
CDR3: CASSPTGTIHNEQFF

D: -
J: TRBJ2-7
size: -
V: TRBV7-8
DNA: TGTGCCAGCAGCTTACTGAGACAGGCCAATGGGGGTGAGCAGTACTTC
CDR3: CASSLLRQANGGEQYF

D: -
J: TRBJ2-4
size: -
V: TRBV19
DNA: TGTGCCAGTAGTATAGATAGGTCAGACCGTAACATTCAGTACTTC
CDR3: CASSIDRSDRNIQYF

D: -
J: TRBJ1-1
size: -
V: TRBV6-5
DNA: TGTGCCAGCAGTTACCGGTTGGGGATGAACACTGAAGCTTTCTTT
CDR3: CASSYRLGMNTEAFF

D: -
J: TRBJ2-7
size: -
V: TRBV4-1
DNA: TGCGCCAGCAGCCAAGAAATCCCCGTCGGTACGTACGAGCAGTACTTC
CDR3: CASSQEIPVGTYEQYF

D: -
J: TRBJ1-6
size: -
V: TRBV27
DNA: TGTGCCAGCAGTTTACGGGGGTCACCCCTCCACTTT
CDR3: CASSLRGSPLHF

D: TRBD1
J: TRBJ2-3
size: -
V: TRBV6-1
DNA: TGTGCCAGCAGTGAATGGGGGACAGGGGAGAGGGATACGCAGTATTTT
CDR3: CASSEWGTGERDTQYF

D: -
J: TRBJ2-5
size: -
V: TRBV5-6
DNA: TGTGCCAGCACCTCAGGACCAGGGCAAGAGACCCAGTACTTC
CDR3: CASTSGPGQETQYF

D: -
J: TRBJ2-3
size: -
V: TRBV14
DNA: TGTGCCAGCAGCCAAAGGACTGGCCGAGGAGATACGCAGTATTTT
CDR3: CASSQRTGRGDTQYF

D: TRBD2
J: TRBJ2-3
size: -
V: TRBV7-2
DNA: TGTGCCAGCCAGCGGGGGTCCGGCACAGATACGCAGTATTTT
CDR3: CASQRGSGTDTQYF

D: TRBD2
J: TRBJ2-1
size: -
V: TRBV5-4
DNA: TGTGCCAGCAGCTTGGGGGTAGCGGGATTCAATGAGCAGTTCTTC
CDR3: CASSLGVAGFNEQFF

D: TRBD2
J: TRBJ2-7
size: -
V: TRBV23-1
DNA: TGCGCCAGCAGTCAATCGATAGCGGGAGCGGAAGAGCAGTACTTC
CDR3: CASSQSIAGAEEQYF

D: TRBD1
J: TRBJ2-1
size: -
V: TRBV5-1
DNA: TGCGCCACCCGACCCGGGCCACAGGGGGCGGGGTACAATGAGCAGTTCTTC
CDR3: CATRPGPQGAGYNEQFF

D: -
J: TRBJ1-3
size: -
V: TRBV5-6
DNA: TGTGCCAGCAGCTTTCCCCCTTTCTCTGGAAACACCATATATTTT
CDR3: CASSFPPFSGNTIYF

D: -
J: TRBJ2-7
size: -
V: TRBV6-5
DNA: TGTGCCAGCAGTTACTCGGGGGAATACGAGCAGTACTTC
CDR3: CASSYSGEYEQYF

D: TRBD1
J: TRBJ1-5
size: -
V: TRBV6-6
DNA: TGTGCCAGCAGTTACTTCGGGACAGGGAGTGACCAGCCCCAGCATTTT
CDR3: CASSYFGTGSDQPQHF

D: -
J: TRBJ1-5
size: once
V: TRBV15
DNA: TGTGCCACCAGCCCGGCCCCACAAGGGTCGGGGCAGCCCCAGCATTTT
CDR3: CATSPAPQGSGQPQHF

D: TRBD2
J: TRBJ2-7
size: -
V: TRBV18
DNA: TGTGCCAGCTCACCAAGGAGCGGGAGCTTCAACGAGCAGTACTTC
CDR3: CASSPRSGSFNEQYF

D: -
J: TRBJ2-2
size: -
V: TRBV7-7
DNA: TGTGCCAGCAGCTTAGGAAATTCGAACACCGGGGAGCTGTTTTTT
CDR3: CASSLGNSNTGELFF

D: TRBD2
J: TRBJ2-5
size: medium-sized
V: TRBV7-9
DNA: TGTGCCAGCAGCACTAGCGGGAGGGATGCGGAGACCCAGTACTTC
CDR3: CASSTSGRDAETQYF

D: -
J: TRBJ1-4
size: -
V: TRBV7-2
DNA: TGTGCCAGCAGCTTAAGGAAACAGCCTAATGAAAAACTGTTTTTT
CDR3: CASSLRKQPNEKLFF

D: TRBD1
J: TRBJ2-3
size: -
V: TRBV11-3
DNA: TGTGCCAGCAGCTTAGGTGACAGGGCCCGAGGCACAGATACGCAGTATTTT
CDR3: CASSLGDRARGTDTQYF

D: TRBD1
J: TRBJ1-6
size: -
V: TRBV5-1
DNA: TGCGCCAGCAGCCCCGGGACAGTTAATTCACCCCTCCACTTT
CDR3: CASSPGTVNSPLHF

D: -
J: TRBJ2-1
size: -
V: TRBV5-4
DNA: TGTGCCAGCAACCAGCTCAACAATGAGCAGTTCTTC
CDR3: CASNQLNNEQFF

D: -
J: TRBJ2-7
size: -
V: TRBV27
DNA: TGTGCCAGCAGAAGGGGGGGTGAGCAGTACTTC
CDR3: CASRRGGEQYF

D: -
J: TRBJ1-2
size: -
V: TRBV6-1
DNA: TGTGCCAGCGGGGCAGCCTATGGCTACACCTTC
CDR3: CASGAAYGYTF

D: TRBD2
J: TRBJ2-4
size: -
V: TRBV4-1
DNA: TGCGCCAGCAGCCAAGATGGGGTTATGCGGCTAGCGGGGGGGCGAGCCAAAAACATTCAGTACTTC
CDR3: CASSQDGVMRLAGGRAKNIQYF

D: -
J: TRBJ1-1
size: -
V: TRBV7-2
DNA: TGTGCCAGCAGCTTAGGGCCCACTGAAGCTTTCTTT
CDR3: CASSLGPTEAFF

D: TRBD1
J: TRBJ1-1
size: -
V: TRBV25-1
DNA: TGTGCCAGCAGTGGGACAGGGGGGAGATTTGGTGAAGCTTTCTTT
CDR3: CASSGTGGRFGEAFF

D: TRBD1
J: TRBJ2-7
size: -
V: TRBV9
DNA: TGTGCCAGCAGCACGGGGACAGGGGGTTCCTACGAGCAGTACTTC
CDR3: CASSTGTGGSYEQYF

D: TRBD1
J: TRBJ1-2
size: -
V: TRBV5-1
DNA: TGCGCCAGCAGCTTGGACGGGACAGGGACCTATGGCTACACCTTC
CDR3: CASSLDGTGTYGYTF

D: TRBD1
J: TRBJ1-5
size: -
V: TRBV28
DNA: TGTGCCGGCTCTACAGGGGGAAATCAGCCCCAGCATTTT
CDR3: CAGSTGGNQPQHF

D: -
J: TRBJ1-3
size: -
V: TRBV6-1
DNA: TGTGCCAGCAGACAGGACAGCCCTGGAAACACCATATATTTT
CDR3: CASRQDSPGNTIYF

D: TRBD1
J: TRBJ2-5
size: -
V: TRBV7-2
DNA: TGTGCCAGCAGCCTAGGGACAGGGCAAATCCGGGGGACCCAGTACTTC
CDR3: CASSLGTGQIRGTQYF

D: TRBD1
J: TRBJ1-6
size: -
V: TRBV4-2
DNA: TGTGCCAGCAGCCAAGATACCCTACAGGGGGCGAACTCCTATAATTCACCCCTCCACTTT
CDR3: CASSQDTLQGANSYNSPLHF